This is a list of T cell receptor beta chains from one sample in a study of cytomegalovirus exposure and HLA in healthy donors. The data were produced by immunoSEQ multiplex PCR, yet TCRdb's version contains in-frame clones alone and is incomplete. The top ten hold approximately 0.94% of the sample, which has 260,000 or so clones, 85% to 90% seen once. Sequenced input: PBMCs. The receptors stem from a woman younger than 35 in good health and CMV-seronegative. Each CDR3 is given with its conserved first and last residue. D genes are given only for firm matches. Where a row states a size, it is once, few, many or the class of an expanded clone; other rows omit it.

TGTGCCAGCAGCTTAGAGACCCCCGGGACAGGGATCTACAATGAGCAGTTCTTC,CASSLETPGTGIYNEQFF,TRBJ2-1,once,TRBV7-2,TRBD1
TGTGCCAGCAGTGGGGGCTGGGAGACCCAGTACTTC,CASSGGWETQYF,TRBJ2-5,.,TRBV28,.
TGTGCCAGCAGCTATAACACCGGGGAGCTGTTTTTT,CASSYNTGELFF,TRBJ2-2,.,TRBV27,.
TGTGCCAGTAGTATAAGGGGGGGCGGCCATCACTATGGCTACACCTTC,CASSIRGGGHHYGYTF,TRBJ1-2,.,TRBV19,.
TGTGCCGGGAGAAGACAGGGCTACGAGCAGTACTTC,CAGRRQGYEQYF,TRBJ2-7,.,TRBV2,TRBD1
TGTGCCAGCAGCGCGGGACAGGGTCCGGACACTGAAGCTTTCTTT,CASSAGQGPDTEAFF,TRBJ1-1,few,TRBV9,TRBD1
TGCAGCGTTGAGGGGACTAGCGGGGGAACCTACGAGCAGTACTTC,CSVEGTSGGTYEQYF,TRBJ2-7,.,TRBV29-1,TRBD2
TGTGCCAGCAGCCCGCGTCCATTGTGGGCCTATAGCAATCAGCCCCAGCATTTT,CASSPRPLWAYSNQPQHF,TRBJ1-5,.,TRBV5-8,.
TGTGCCAGCAGTAGTGACAGGGGACCTGGTCAGCCCCAGCATTTT,CASSSDRGPGQPQHF,TRBJ1-5,.,TRBV27,TRBD1
TGCGCCAGCAGCTACACCGGGACAGGGGTTCCCTACGAGCAGTACTTC,CASSYTGTGVPYEQYF,TRBJ2-7,.,TRBV5-1,TRBD1
TGTGCCAGCAGTAATCAGTCTCCCTCCTATAATTCACCCCTCCACTTT,CASSNQSPSYNSPLHF,TRBJ1-6,.,TRBV28,.
TGCGCCAGCAGTGACGAGTTCTTAGCTGAAGCTTTCTTT,CASSDEFLAEAFF,TRBJ1-1,.,TRBV10-2,.
TGTGCCAGCAGTACGCCGGGACAGGGAGTAGATGAGCAGTTCTTC,CASSTPGQGVDEQFF,TRBJ2-1,.,TRBV6-6,TRBD1
TGTGCCAGCAGGAAATTAGCGGGAGCTCCCTCAGATACGCAGTATTTT,CASRKLAGAPSDTQYF,TRBJ2-3,.,TRBV2,TRBD2
TGCGCCAGCAGTGAGGCATTGCTGGGAGGCTACGAGCAGTACTTC,CASSEALLGGYEQYF,TRBJ2-7,.,TRBV10-2,.
TGTGCCAGCTCACCACTAGCTTCTGAGCAGTTCTTC,CASSPLASEQFF,TRBJ2-1,.,TRBV18,.
TGTGCCAGCATTCACTCGTCAGGGTTCACTGGAAACACCATATATTTT,CASIHSSGFTGNTIYF,TRBJ1-3,.,TRBV2,.
TGTGCCAGCTCACCACCCGGGACAGGGAAATTCACTAACTATGGCTACACCTTC,CASSPPGTGKFTNYGYTF,TRBJ1-2,.,TRBV18,TRBD1
TGTGCCACCGCACGGGGGGAGACCCAGTACTTC,CATARGETQYF,TRBJ2-5,.,TRBV10-3,.
TGTGCCAGCAGACTCACAGGGGTCAGCAATCAGCCCCAGCATTTT,CASRLTGVSNQPQHF,TRBJ1-5,.,TRBV6-5,TRBD1
TGTGCCAGCAGTAGGGCTAGCGGAAGCTACGAGCAGTACTTC,CASSRASGSYEQYF,TRBJ2-7,.,TRBV25-1,TRBD2
TGCGCCAGCAGCCTGGGACTAGGGGTTCAGGATGAGCAGTTCTTC,CASSLGLGVQDEQFF,TRBJ2-1,.,TRBV4-1,TRBD2
TGTGCCAGCAGCAAACAGGGAGTCGACGAGCAGTACTTC,CASSKQGVDEQYF,TRBJ2-7,once,TRBV7-6,.
TGTGCCAGCAGTCAGCTAAACAGGGGGAGCGGCTACACCTTC,CASSQLNRGSGYTF,TRBJ1-2,.,TRBV27,TRBD1